The 20 T cell receptor beta chains below all came from one sample that was sequenced in a study of identical twins. Via MiXCR, TCRdb re-called the 5' RACE reads, giving one row per CDR3 protein. In the table there are around 510,000 distinct CDR3 sequences, 14% of which are singletons. The sample also formed part of further work on yellow fever vaccine responses in identical twins.

Sample: CD4+ T cells sorted from blood. These receptors were obtained from a woman aged 18-29 years in good health.

This clonotype turned up a few times. V gene TRBV28 combines with J gene TRBJ1-5; 9 bases are shared with TRBD1. Germline trimming cut 3 bases from V and 0 bases from J; bases unmatched to any gene: 6. Germline-derived CDR1 and CDR2 are MDHEN and SYDVKM. The CDR3 runs 17 residues. CDR3 residues: CASSFPGQGNSNQPQHF. CDR3 DNA: TGTGCCAGCAGTTTCCCGGGACAGGGCAATAGCAATCAGCCCCAGCATTTT.

This clonotype was observed at least ten times. The gene calls are TRBV2 and TRBJ2-1; no reliable D call. The CDR3 is 13 amino acids. V was shortened by 7 bases and J by 1 base, with 8 bases between the two germline ends. Germline lookup yields CDR1 SNHLY and CDR2 FYNNEI. The CDR3 DNA is TGTGCCAGCACCCCTGGGTCCTACAATGAGCAGTTCTTC. It encodes CASTPGSYNEQFF.

This clonotype turned up a few times. The V gene is TRBV24-1, the J gene TRBJ1-2; D unclear. With 4 bases removed from V and 2 bases from J, the gap between germline ends came to 7 bases. The CDR3 is made up of 13 amino acids. Germline loops: CDR1 KGHDR, CDR2 SFDVKD. CDR3 region: CATSEGLNYGYTF. The CDR3 DNA reads as TGTGCCACCAGTGAAGGACTGAACTATGGCTACACCTTC.

This chain connects TRBV15 to TRBJ1-2; possibly TRBD1 for D (6 bases). Per germline, CDR1 LNHNV and CDR2 YYDKDF (reference sequence). The length of the CDR3 is 13 residues. The CDR3 spells CATGLDRLSGYTF. The CDR3 nucleotides are TGTGCAACCGGGTTAGACAGGCTTAGCGGCTACACCTTC.

The chain joins TRBV6-1 to TRBJ1-5; 8 bases are a match to TRBD1. Looked up from germline, CDR1 is MNHNS and CDR2 is SASEGT. V lost 6 bases, J lost 4 bases, and 2 bases stayed unmatched. The CDR3 runs to 13 residues. CDR3 nucleotide sequence: TGTGCCAGCAGGGGACAGGATAATCAGCCCCAGCATTTT. It yields the protein CASRGQDNQPQHF.

In its sample, this clonotype was seen many times. CDR3 region: CASSFGTGGRETQYF. In DNA form, the CDR3 reads TGTGCCAGCAGTTTCGGGACAGGGGGGAGAGAGACCCAGTACTTC. The rearrangement joins TRBV12-3 or TRBV12-4 to TRBJ2-5; 11 nucleotides agree with TRBD1. V shed 3 bases, J shed 4 bases, and the junction held 4 bases outside the gene matches. This CDR3 is 15 amino acids long.

Comments on this clonotype: A junction boundary mismatches the germline segment, possibly from a read error. This sequence joins TRBV27 and TRBJ2-1, with 7 nucleotides matching TRBD1. The CDR3 covers 15 residues. Per the germline V gene, CDR1 is MNHEY and CDR2 is SMNVEV (reference sequence). CDR3 nucleotide sequence: TGTGCCAGCAGCCTTAGGGACAGCTCCTCCAATGAGCAGTTCTTC. It is translated as CASSLRDSSSNEQFF.

J is TRBJ2-7 and V is TRBV6-5; 7 bases map to TRBD1. The V segment lost 2 bases and the J segment 0 bases; nucleotides outside the gene matches: 4. This CDR3 region has 15 residues. Germline loops: CDR1 MNHEY, CDR2 SVGAGI. In nucleotides, the CDR3 is TGTGCCAGCAGTTACCAGACAGGGAGCTCCTACGAGCAGTACTTC. This translates into CASSYQTGSSYEQYF.

This clonotype was detected ten times or more. The junction departs from the called germline gene at one end, perhaps through a read error. The chain couples TRBV5-1 to TRBJ2-2, with D possibly being TRBD1 or TRBD2 (6 bases each). The CDR3 runs to 15 residues. Germline CDR1 is SGHRS and CDR2 is YFSETQ. The CDR3 DNA is TGTGCCAGCAGTCTCGGGGGCTCGAACACCGGGGAGCTGTTTTTT. Translation: CASSLGGSNTGELFF.

This clonotype has a handful of counts. The rearrangement uses TRBV27 and TRBJ2-5, with D possibly matching TRBD2 (6 bases). CDR3 length: 14 amino acids. V was trimmed by 6 bases and J by 5 bases, leaving 16 bases between them. Germline V lookup: CDR1 MNHEY, CDR2 SMNVEV (reference sequence). CDR3 nucleotides: TGTGCCAGCAGGGAGAGCGGGCCCCGGGAGACCCAGTACTTC. Translating it yields CASRESGPRETQYF.

This clonotype showed up many times. CDR3 residues: CATSRTSGSHNEQFF. DNA of the CDR3: TGTGCCACCAGCAGGACTAGCGGGTCACACAATGAGCAGTTCTTC. The V and J genes are TRBV15 and TRBJ2-1; 10 bases align to TRBD2. The trim removed 3 bases at V and 5 bases at J, leaving 4 bases unmatched. Per germline, CDR1 LNHNV and CDR2 YYDKDF (reference sequence). CDR3 size: 15 residues.

This chain uses TRBV11-2 with TRBJ2-3; 7 bases match TRBD2. Germline loops: CDR1 SGHAT, CDR2 FQNNGV. After removal of 0 bases from V and 8 bases from J, the junction contained 8 bases not matched to a gene. This CDR3 comprises 15 residues. The CDR3 loop is CASSLDGGGSPTQYF. The CDR3 DNA reads TGTGCCAGCAGCTTAGATGGGGGGGGTAGTCCTACGCAGTATTTT.

The table lists this clonotype with a few counts. The gene calls are TRBV5-1 and TRBJ2-3; unclear D gene. V lost 0 bases and J lost 4, with 6 bases in between. This CDR3 contains 13 residues. Per germline, CDR1 SGHRS and CDR2 YFSETQ. This CDR3 reads CASSLGNPDTQYF. CDR3 in DNA: TGCGCCAGCAGCTTGGGTAATCCAGATACGCAGTATTTT.

The chain combines TRBV15 with TRBJ2-1; TRBD2 might be the D (6 bases). CDR3 length: 16 amino acids. Trimming pared 1 base from V and 7 bases from J, leaving 17 bases between. The V gene's germline CDR1 is LNHNV and CDR2 YYDKDF (reference sequence). CDR3 sequence reads: CATSRAKTAGRNEQFF. CDR3 bases: TGTGCCACCAGCAGAGCTAAGACGGCAGGGAGGAATGAGCAGTTCTTC.

This clonotype appeared a few times. The chain links TRBV4-1 to TRBJ1-6; TRBD1 aligns across 7 bases. The trim removed 6 bases at V and 6 bases at J, leaving 8 bases unmatched. This CDR3 region has 15 residues. The germline gives CDR1 MGHRA, CDR2 YSYEKL. The CDR3 loop reads CASRDRVFGNSPLHF. The CDR3, as DNA: TGCGCCAGCAGAGACAGGGTCTTCGGTAATTCACCCCTCCACTTT.

This clonotype was observed a few times. The chain carries TRBV10-3 and TRBJ2-3, with 8 positions matching TRBD1. The germline V gene encodes CDR1 ENHRY and CDR2 SYGVKD. This CDR3 region has 16 residues. V trimming: 8 bases; J trimming: 1 base; junction bases outside the gene matches: 11. The CDR3 nucleotides read TGTGCCATCCGTCTCAGGGGGCACAATGGCACAGATACGCAGTATTTT. This gives the protein CAIRLRGHNGTDTQYF.

The rearrangement uses TRBV27 and TRBJ2-3, with TRBD1 as a possible D gene (6 bases). Germline V gene lookup returns CDR1 MNHEY and CDR2 SMNVEV (reference sequence). This CDR3 is built from 14 residues. The V and J ends lost 5 bases and 3 bases respectively, with 12 bases between them. The CDR3 DNA reads TGTGCCAGCAGTCAGAACAGGGAGACAGATACGCAGTATTTT. Its protein is CASSQNRETDTQYF.

This clonotype was picked up a small number of times. This chain connects TRBV28 to TRBJ2-1, with D perhaps TRBD1 (5 bases). The CDR3 has 15 residues. The germline V and J ends were trimmed by 7 bases and 10 bases, with 23 bases remaining between them. Germline V gene data show CDR1 as MDHEN and CDR2 as SYDVKM. CDR3 sequence reads: CASTPLGATQYEQFF. CDR3 nucleotides: TGTGCCAGCACCCCGTTAGGGGCTACCCAATACGAGCAGTTCTTC.

This rearrangement joins TRBV5-1 to TRBJ1-4; no clear D gene. Trimming removed 0 bases at V and 0 bases at J, with 6 bases between. Germline CDR1 and CDR2: SGHRS and YFSETQ. The length of the CDR3 is 15 residues. CDR3 nucleotides: TGCGCCAGCAGCTTGGGTAGACCAACTAATGAAAAACTGTTTTTT. It translates to CASSLGRPTNEKLFF.

The V call is TRBV7-9, the J call TRBJ2-1, with D hard to call. Per the germline V gene, CDR1 is SEHNR and CDR2 is FQNEAQ (reference sequence). The length of the CDR3 is 13 residues. The V and J ends lost 4 bases and 5 bases respectively, with 9 bases between them. CDR3 DNA sequence: TGTGCCAGCAGCTCCCATCCAGACAATGAGCAGTTCTTC. As protein: CASSSHPDNEQFF.